The rows below give T cell receptor beta chains drawn from one sample of a study of blood T cell repertoires in COVID-19. The repertoire was sequenced with immunoSEQ multiplex PCR; TCRdb's copy has only in-frame clones and lacks some. The data contain under 200,000 clones, approximately 91% of them singletons. The sequenced sample consisted of peripheral blood. Receptors originate from a young man with acute or convalescent COVID-19. CDR3s include the opening cysteine and the closing phenylalanine or tryptophan. The D gene is left open where the match is weak. Some rows mark clone size as missing; the rest say once, few, many or name a class of expanded clone.

D gene	clone size	V gene	J gene	CDR3 length	CDR3 DNA	CDR3 protein
-	-	TRBV5-4	TRBJ2-5	12	TGTGCCAGTGCGGAGGGAGCGGAGACCCAGTACTTC	CASAEGAETQYF
TRBD1	-	TRBV19	TRBJ2-1	13	TGTGCCACCCGGGACAGGAGTAACAATGAGCAGTTCTTC	CATRDRSNNEQFF
-	-	TRBV28	TRBJ1-5	18	TGTGCCAGCAGTTTAAGGGGTGGTACTGGGACATCTATCAGGCCCCAGCATTTT	CASSLRGGTGTSIRPQHF
-	-	TRBV12-3/TRBV12-4	TRBJ1-2	12	TGTGCCAGCAGGGCCCCATCGGGTGGCTACACCTTC	CASRAPSGGYTF
TRBD1	-	TRBV30	TRBJ1-5	16	TGTGCCTGGAGTAAAAAGACAGGGATAAGCAATCAGCCCCAGCATTTT	CAWSKKTGISNQPQHF
-	-	TRBV5-1	TRBJ1-5	16	TGCGCCAGCAGCTTGGGAGGAAACGGGGACAATCAGCCCCAGCATTTT	CASSLGGNGDNQPQHF
TRBD2	-	TRBV3-1/TRBV3-2	TRBJ2-1	15	TGTGCCAGCAGTCGTTTGGAGCGGGGGGGAGCGGAGCAGTTCTTC	CASSRLERGGAEQFF
-	-	TRBV14	TRBJ2-5	15	TGTGCCAGCAGCCAAGAGACAGGTCCACGGGAGACCCAGTACTTC	CASSQETGPRETQYF
-	-	TRBV19	TRBJ2-1	13	TGTGCCAGTAGTATACGGTGGGGGGAGGAGCAGTTCTTC	CASSIRWGEEQFF
-	-	TRBV18	TRBJ1-3	13	TGTGCCAGCTCAGTAGCCTCTGGAAACACCATATATTTT	CASSVASGNTIYF
-	-	TRBV5-4	TRBJ2-6	13	TGTGCCAGCAGCCCTCCTGGGGCCAACGTCCTGACTTTC	CASSPPGANVLTF
-	few	TRBV11-2	TRBJ1-3	14	TGTGCCAGCAGTCGTACAGGGTCTGGAAACACCATATATTTT	CASSRTGSGNTIYF
TRBD1	-	TRBV19	TRBJ1-6	15	TGTGCCAGTAGCCGACCACGGACAGGGAAAACACCCCTCCACTTT	CASSRPRTGKTPLHF
TRBD1	once	TRBV6-5	TRBJ1-6	14	TGTGCCAGCAAGGTACAGGGGAATAATTCACCCCTCCACTTT	CASKVQGNNSPLHF
TRBD1	-	TRBV13	TRBJ2-7	14	TGTGCCAGCACCGAGGCTAGGGGGCTGGGGGAGCAGTACTTC	CASTEARGLGEQYF
TRBD1	-	TRBV30	TRBJ1-5	17	TGTGCCTGGAGTGTCGGGACAGGGGATGTTCACAATCAGCCCCAGCATTTT	CAWSVGTGDVHNQPQHF
TRBD2	once	TRBV29-1	TRBJ2-1	13	TGCAGCGTTGGAGCGGGAGGGCCGGATGAGCAGTTCTTC	CSVGAGGPDEQFF